This is a list of T cell receptor beta chains from one sample in a study of response to subunit inactivated influenza vaccine. TCRdb re-called the RT-PCR reads through MiXCR, storing one row per CDR3 protein. The table includes 860,000 or so distinct CDR3 sequences, less than 25% detected once. Sequencing used PBMCs from blood, obtained about 5 days after vaccination. Source of these receptors: a man over 45 who received an inactivated influenza vaccine. Both conserved end residues are part of each CDR3. The D gene is left open where the match is weak. Clone size appears in some rows only: once, few, many, or a class for an expanded clone.

cdr3_length | j_call | d_call | clone_size | v_call | cdr3_nt | cdr3_aa
15 | TRBJ2-1 | NA | few | TRBV28 | TGTGCCAGCAGCCTTACCGGGAGCCTCCGGAATGAGCAGTTCTTC | CASSLTGSLRNEQFF
16 | TRBJ2-7 | TRBD2 | NA | TRBV15 | TGTGCCACCAGCAGAGATTTAGCTAGCGGGGCCTACGAGCAGTACTTC | CATSRDLASGAYEQYF
14 | TRBJ2-7 | NA | NA | TRBV5-6 | TGTGCCAGCAGCATAGTTGGACGAGCCTTTGAGCAGTACTTC | CASSIVGRAFEQYF
13 | TRBJ2-5 | NA | NA | TRBV11-2 | TGTGCCAGCCGAACAGCGGTACAAGAGACCCAGTACTTC | CASRTAVQETQYF
14 | TRBJ1-6 | NA | NA | TRBV5-1 | TGCGCCAGCAGCTCTCAAGGGCAGAATTCACCCCTCCACTTT | CASSSQGQNSPLHF
14 | TRBJ2-2 | TRBD2 | few | TRBV3-1 | TGTGCCAGCAGCCCGGGACTACAGGCCGGGGAGCTGTTTTTT | CASSPGLQAGELFF
15 | TRBJ2-7 | TRBD2 | few | TRBV6-1 | TGTGCCAGCACGAGGACAGCGGGAGTCGGCTACGAGCAGTACTTC | CASTRTAGVGYEQYF
13 | TRBJ2-5 | NA | few | TRBV7-2 | TGTGCCAGCAGTGGCAGCGCAAGGGTGACCCAGTACTTC | CASSGSARVTQYF
15 | TRBJ2-1 | NA | many | TRBV10-3 | TGTGCCATCAGCGGATCCGGGAAAACGCGGAATGAGCAGTTCTTC | CAISGSGKTRNEQFF
14 | TRBJ2-3 | NA | many | TRBV5-1 | TGTGCCAGCAGTTTTACCGGTACCACAGATACGCAGTATTTT | CASSFTGTTDTQYF
16 | TRBJ1-2 | TRBD1 | NA | TRBV15 | TGTGCCACCAGCAGGTGGGACAGGGGGCTCTTAGGTGGCTACACCTTC | CATSRWDRGLLGGYTF
15 | TRBJ2-7 | NA | few | TRBV15 | TGTGCCACCAGCAGAGAGAAGGGGCGACGGAACGAGCAGTACTTC | CATSREKGRRNEQYF
15 | TRBJ2-3 | NA | NA | TRBV20-1 | TGCAGTGCTAGAGATTGGAGGGAGGGGGCAGATACGCAGTATTTT | CSARDWREGADTQYF
17 | TRBJ1-2 | TRBD1 | NA | TRBV7-6 | TGTGCCAGCAGCTTAGCGGGGTTGGGGACAGGGGATGATGGCTACACCTTC | CASSLAGLGTGDDGYTF
15 | TRBJ2-7 | TRBD2 | NA | TRBV20-1 | TGCAGTGCTAGACCTTTGACTAGCGGGCCTTACGAGCAGTACTTC | CSARPLTSGPYEQYF
16 | TRBJ2-3 | TRBD2 | few | TRBV29-1 | TGCAGCGTTGGGGCATCGGGGGGGAACCGCGCAGATACGCAGTATTTT | CSVGASGGNRADTQYF
14 | TRBJ2-7 | NA | NA | TRBV10-3 | TGTGCCATCCGCAAGCGGGCCCCCGGGGACGAGCAGTACTTC | CAIRKRAPGDEQYF
16 | TRBJ2-7 | NA | NA | TRBV6-5 | TGTGCCAGCAGTTACTCCGTTCGACGGCTCTCCTACGAGCAGTACTTC | CASSYSVRRLSYEQYF
17 | TRBJ2-1 | TRBD2 | NA | TRBV4-3 | TGCGCCAGCAGCCAAGATAGGGGGACTAGCGGGTACAATGAGCAGTTCTTC | CASSQDRGTSGYNEQFF
14 | TRBJ2-3 | NA | NA | TRBV5-1 | TGCGCCAGCAGCCACGCGGGAAATACAGATACGCAGTATTTT | CASSHAGNTDTQYF
16 | TRBJ2-7 | NA | NA | TRBV6-2/TRBV6-3 | TGTGCCAGCAGTTACTCAGACCAGGGTAATCCCTACGAGCAGTACTTC | CASSYSDQGNPYEQYF
13 | TRBJ2-4 | TRBD2 | NA | TRBV20-1 | TGCAGTGCCCCCCGGGGGAGGGCTAACATTCAGTACTTC | CSAPRGRANIQYF
14 | TRBJ2-3 | NA | few | TRBV15 | TGTGCCACCAGCAGGGAAGCCTCCCCTCCGGCGCAGTATTTT | CATSREASPPAQYF
15 | TRBJ2-2 | NA | few | TRBV10-3 | TGTGCCATCAGTCGTGACAATCGAGGGACCGGGGAGCTGTTTTTT | CAISRDNRGTGELFF
15 | TRBJ1-6 | NA | few | TRBV27 | TGTGCCAGCAGCCGGACCGCGCCGTATAATTCACCCCTCCACTTT | CASSRTAPYNSPLHF
15 | TRBJ2-7 | TRBD2 | few | TRBV12-3/TRBV12-4 | TGTGCCAGCAGTTCCCCGGGACTAGCGGGGGGGAAGCAGTACTTC | CASSSPGLAGGKQYF
17 | TRBJ2-7 | NA | NA | TRBV5-1 | TGCGCCAGCAGCTTGGATATAACACGGTCCTCTCTCTACGAGCAGTACTTC | CASSLDITRSSLYEQYF
16 | TRBJ2-7 | TRBD2 | few | TRBV10-3 | TGTGCCATCAGAGCGTTTGGGACTAGCGGTTCCTACGAGCAGTACTTC | CAIRAFGTSGSYEQYF
16 | TRBJ2-1 | NA | NA | TRBV12-3/TRBV12-4 | TGTGCCAGCAGCTCAGGGGCCCTAAGCTCCTACAATGAGCAGTTCTTC | CASSSGALSSYNEQFF
11 | TRBJ2-1 | NA | NA | TRBV11-2 | TGTGCCAGCAGCTTAGGAGGCCCTGGGTTCTTC | CASSLGGPGFF
16 | TRBJ2-7 | TRBD2 | many | TRBV7-2 | TGTGCCAGCAGCTGGAGGGGAGCGGGAGGTAGGAACGAGCAGTACTTC | CASSWRGAGGRNEQYF
11 | TRBJ2-1 | NA | few | TRBV20-1 | TGCAGTGCTACGCCGGGAGATGAGCAGTTCTTC | CSATPGDEQFF
13 | TRBJ1-6 | NA | many | TRBV20-1 | TGCAGTGCTAGGTCGGGGCAGAATTCACCCCTCCACTTT | CSARSGQNSPLHF
17 | TRBJ2-3 | NA | NA | TRBV20-1 | TGCAGTGGGCAAAGTGGGAGGGCAGGGGGCAAGGCGGATACGCAGTATTTT | CSGQSGRAGGKADTQYF
13 | TRBJ2-1 | NA | NA | TRBV3-1 | TGTGCCAGCAGCCAAGTGGACTACAATGAGCAGTTCTTC | CASSQVDYNEQFF
11 | TRBJ2-7 | NA | NA | TRBV3-1 | TGTGCCAGCAGCCATGGTACAGTGCAGTACTTC | CASSHGTVQYF
15 | TRBJ1-4 | NA | NA | TRBV5-1 | TGCGCCAGCAGCGAAGGGACGGTGGAAAAAGGAAAACTGTTTTTT | CASSEGTVEKGKLFF
20 | TRBJ2-1 | TRBD2 | NA | TRBV15 | TGTGCCACCAGCAGAGATCTACTAGCGGGGGGCCCTAGCTCCTACAATGAGCAGTTCTTC | CATSRDLLAGGPSSYNEQFF
15 | TRBJ2-2 | NA | many | TRBV6-1 | TGTGCCAGCAGGCGGGGCAGTGCGAACACCGGGGAGCTGTTTTTT | CASRRGSANTGELFF
16 | TRBJ2-7 | NA | NA | TRBV6-2/TRBV6-3 | TGTGCCAGCAGCTACCGAGGTGGGGGACGACCCTACGAGCAGTACTTC | CASSYRGGGRPYEQYF
14 | TRBJ2-4 | NA | few | TRBV10-3 | TGTGCCATCAGTGAAGCGGCGGTTGAGGCCTCGCGGTACTTC | CAISEAAVEASRYF
15 | TRBJ1-5 | NA | NA | TRBV6-2/TRBV6-3 | TGTGCCAGCAGTTACTATGGCACCTTGGATCAGCCCCAGCATTTT | CASSYYGTLDQPQHF
16 | TRBJ1-3 | NA | NA | TRBV15 | TGTGCCACCAGCAGAGATCAGCTCTCCTCTGGAAACACCATATATTTT | CATSRDQLSSGNTIYF
16 | TRBJ2-3 | TRBD2 | few | TRBV20-1 | TGCAGTGCTAGCGCTACAGGACTAGCGGACACAGATACGCAGTATTTT | CSASATGLADTDTQYF
17 | TRBJ2-6 | NA | NA | TRBV5-1 | TGCGCCAGCAGTTTCAATCCTCAGAGCTCTGGGGCCAACGTCCTGACTTTC | CASSFNPQSSGANVLTF
12 | TRBJ2-1 | NA | NA | TRBV7-2 | TGTGCCAGCAGGTCGAGGGGGTATGAGCAGTTCTTC | CASRSRGYEQFF
15 | TRBJ2-5 | NA | NA | TRBV5-1 | TGCGCCAGCAGCTTTCAGCAGGGTGGTTTGGAGACCCAGTACTTC | CASSFQQGGLETQYF
13 | TRBJ1-2 | NA | few | TRBV20-1 | TGCAGTGCTAGACGGGGAGGGGTGGATGGCTACACCTTC | CSARRGGVDGYTF
13 | TRBJ1-3 | NA | NA | TRBV20-1 | TGCAGTGCTTGGACAGTCTCTGGAAACACCATATATTTT | CSAWTVSGNTIYF
15 | TRBJ2-7 | TRBD2 | NA | TRBV6-1 | TGTGCCAGCAGAGATACGGGACTAGCGGGTGGCGAGCAGTACTTC | CASRDTGLAGGEQYF
15 | TRBJ2-7 | NA | NA | TRBV5-1 | TGCGCCAGCAGCTTGGCTAGGACACCCGAGAACGAGCAGTACTTC | CASSLARTPENEQYF
15 | TRBJ2-5 | NA | few | TRBV12-3/TRBV12-4 | TGTGCCAGCATTCCCGGGATCGCAATGATGGAGACCCAGTACTTC | CASIPGIAMMETQYF
15 | TRBJ2-1 | NA | NA | TRBV5-1 | TGCGCCAGCAGCTTGGTAGAGGGGGTTCAGAATGAGCAGTTCTTC | CASSLVEGVQNEQFF
14 | TRBJ2-1 | NA | NA | TRBV7-6 | TGTGCCAGCAGCCCGGAGGTTAGGTACAATGAGCAGTTCTTC | CASSPEVRYNEQFF